This is a list of T cell receptor beta chains from one sample in a study of T-cell reconstitution after alpha-beta-depleted transplantation in children. TCRdb redid the calling of the PCR reads with MiXCR, one entry per CDR3 protein. The sample holds about 580,000 distinct CDR3 sequences, around 23% seen once. The input for sequencing was PBMCs, mostly from graft donor cells, taken 360 days after TCRalphabeta/CD19-depleted stem cell transplant. These receptors all come from a boy younger than two who had a stem cell transplant for acute myeloid leukemia, so the T cells may come from the graft donor. Both conserved end residues are part of each CDR3. A D gene is named only where the DNA matches it firmly. Size is stated for part of the rows, as once, few or many counts, or as a class when the clone is expanded.

d_gene | abundance | j_gene | v_gene | CDR3nt | CDR3aa
- | - | TRBJ2-3 | TRBV4-1 | TGCGCCAGCAGCCAAGTTGGTGGGGTAGGGACAGATACGCAGTATTTT | CASSQVGGVGTDTQYF
TRBD1 | few | TRBJ2-3 | TRBV20-1 | TGCAGTGCGCTGATCAATCCTGGACAGGGGGCTGTAGATACGCAGTATTTT | CSALINPGQGAVDTQYF
- | many | TRBJ1-2 | TRBV16 | TGTGCCAGCAGCCAATTCGGTTCCCCTGAGGGCGGCTACACCTTC | CASSQFGSPEGGYTF
- | many | TRBJ2-5 | TRBV7-2 | TGTGCCAGCAGCCCATCGCTGGTCGAGACCCAGTACTTC | CASSPSLVETQYF
TRBD2 | - | TRBJ2-1 | TRBV4-2 | TGTGCCAGCAGCCAAGGCCCCTTGATAGCGGGGGAATACAATGAGCAGTTCTTC | CASSQGPLIAGEYNEQFF
- | - | TRBJ1-4 | TRBV25-1 | TGTGCCAGCAGTGAATATGGACAGCCTAATGAAAAACTGTTTTTT | CASSEYGQPNEKLFF
TRBD2 | - | TRBJ2-1 | TRBV7-3 | TGTGCCAGCAGTACCGGGGGGGCGGAGCAGTTCTTC | CASSTGGAEQFF
TRBD1 | - | TRBJ1-3 | TRBV29-1 | TGCAGCGTCACGACAGGGGCCAACTCTGGAAACACCATATATTTT | CSVTTGANSGNTIYF
- | once | TRBJ1-3 | TRBV20-1 | TGCAGTGCTAGAGAGGGAAACACCATATATTTT | CSAREGNTIYF
- | - | TRBJ1-2 | TRBV9 | TGTGCCAGCAGCGTAGAGGACCTCTATGGCTACACCTTC | CASSVEDLYGYTF
- | few | TRBJ1-5 | TRBV6-5 | TGTGCCAGCAGTTCGGGGACCTCTAGCAATCAGCCCCAGCATTTT | CASSSGTSSNQPQHF
TRBD2 | few | TRBJ2-1 | TRBV7-6 | TGTGCCAGCAGCTTAGTTCTAGCGGGTCCTTACAATGAGCAGTTCTTC | CASSLVLAGPYNEQFF
- | few | TRBJ1-5 | TRBV20-1 | TGCAGTGCTAGACCCCCCAGGTCCTATAGCAATCAGCCCCAGCATTTT | CSARPPRSYSNQPQHF
- | many | TRBJ2-5 | TRBV7-2 | TGTGCCAGCAGCTTCGGTATAGGGACGGAGACCCAGTACTTC | CASSFGIGTETQYF
- | many | TRBJ1-5 | TRBV7-2 | TGTGCCAGCAGCGACCGGGACAGCAATCAGCCCCAGCATTTT | CASSDRDSNQPQHF
- | - | TRBJ1-2 | TRBV28 | TGTGCCAGCAGTCCGTCAGGGGTGCACTATGGCTACACCTTC | CASSPSGVHYGYTF
TRBD1 | many | TRBJ2-3 | TRBV6-5 | TGTGCCAGCAGTTACGGGACAGGGTGGGGAGATACGCAGTATTTT | CASSYGTGWGDTQYF
TRBD2 | - | TRBJ2-2 | TRBV27 | TGTGCCAGCAGCTCAACTCCCACTAGCGGCGGTACCGGGGAGCTGTTTTTT | CASSSTPTSGGTGELFF
TRBD2 | - | TRBJ2-3 | TRBV7-2 | TGTGCCAGCAGCTTAGCCCGTAGCGGGGGGCAAGATACGCAGTATTTT | CASSLARSGGQDTQYF
- | - | TRBJ2-1 | TRBV5-1 | TGCGCCAGCAGCTTGGCTCCGAACAATGAGCAGTTCTTC | CASSLAPNNEQFF
- | - | TRBJ2-2 | TRBV29-1 | TGCAGCGTGAGGGGAGGGGGAGATACCGGGGAGCTGTTTTTT | CSVRGGGDTGELFF
- | - | TRBJ1-2 | TRBV11-2 | TGTGCCAGCAGCTCACTAGTCCTGTCCAATGGCTACACCTTC | CASSSLVLSNGYTF
- | many | TRBJ1-6 | TRBV6-1 | TGTGCCAGCAAAGTGGATGGGGCTCGCTCACCCCTCCACTTT | CASKVDGARSPLHF
TRBD2 | few | TRBJ2-5 | TRBV20-1 | TGCAGTGCTAGAAAAGCGGGGGGGTGGGAGACCCAGTACTTC | CSARKAGGWETQYF
- | few | TRBJ2-4 | TRBV10-1 | TGCGCCAGCAGTGTTGGACAGACTCTAGCCAAAAACATTCAGTACTTC | CASSVGQTLAKNIQYF
- | - | TRBJ2-1 | TRBV28 | TGTGCCAGCAGTTCGAGGGGCGGTCGAACCCGTAATGAGCAGTTCTTC | CASSSRGGRTRNEQFF
- | many | TRBJ2-2 | TRBV5-1 | TGCGCCAGCAGCTTGTCACCAGGAACCGGGGAGCTGTTTTTT | CASSLSPGTGELFF
- | - | TRBJ2-7 | TRBV7-8 | TGTGCCAGCAGCTTAGAGAGACAGACCTACGAGCAGTACTTC | CASSLERQTYEQYF
TRBD2 | - | TRBJ2-7 | TRBV29-1 | TGCAGCGTTGAGTCGGAGCGGGGGGATTCCTACGAGCAGTACTTC | CSVESERGDSYEQYF
- | - | TRBJ2-1 | TRBV24-1 | TGTGCCACCAGTTCACAGTTCTTTCACAATGAGCAGTTCTTC | CATSSQFFHNEQFF